Listed below are T cell receptor beta chains from one sample, sequenced in a study of blood T cell repertoires in COVID-19. The data were produced by immunoSEQ multiplex PCR, yet TCRdb's version contains in-frame clones alone and is incomplete. The data show 300,000 to 350,000 clones, over 80% seen once. The specimen sequenced was peripheral blood. The receptors here all came from a woman in her forties or fifties with COVID-19, enrolled during active disease. Both conserved end residues are trimmed from each CDR3. Fields, in order: CDR3 protein, V gene, D gene, J gene. D genes are given only for firm matches.

CDR3: ASSLNAWARDSPLH
V: TRBV5-6
D: .
J: TRBJ1-6

CDR3: ASSRQTGGPEQF
V: TRBV14
D: TRBD1
J: TRBJ2-1

CDR3: ASSPLAYNEQF
V: TRBV3-1/TRBV3-2
D: .
J: TRBJ2-1

CDR3: ASSPNDRGNGYT
V: TRBV18
D: TRBD1
J: TRBJ1-2

CDR3: ASTRQGADTDTQY
V: TRBV6-5
D: TRBD1
J: TRBJ2-3

CDR3: ASVAGGHSYEQY
V: TRBV6-6
D: TRBD2
J: TRBJ2-7

CDR3: ASSLVVARFTDTQY
V: TRBV5-1
D: .
J: TRBJ2-3

CDR3: ASSRTGFRGEKLF
V: TRBV3-1/TRBV3-2
D: .
J: TRBJ1-4

CDR3: ASSPDFQTLREQY
V: TRBV5-1
D: .
J: TRBJ2-7

CDR3: ASSTMTGNNQPQH
V: TRBV19
D: TRBD1
J: TRBJ1-5

CDR3: ASTGAGAPRAF
V: TRBV28
D: .
J: TRBJ1-1

CDR3: ASSHPRADSYEQY
V: TRBV6-6
D: .
J: TRBJ2-7

CDR3: ASSIDGGTEAF
V: TRBV19
D: .
J: TRBJ1-1

CDR3: ASSPTSNEQY
V: TRBV2
D: .
J: TRBJ2-7

CDR3: ASSNGQGPNQPQH
V: TRBV6-6
D: TRBD1
J: TRBJ1-5

CDR3: AWSPFGRGQGTEAF
V: TRBV30
D: TRBD1
J: TRBJ1-1

CDR3: ASSLNSGSNTGELF
V: TRBV7-3
D: .
J: TRBJ2-2

CDR3: ASSVAGDTDTQY
V: TRBV9
D: .
J: TRBJ2-3

CDR3: ASSFVRAGANVLT
V: TRBV7-9
D: .
J: TRBJ2-6

CDR3: ASSLDRGKY
V: TRBV18
D: TRBD1
J: TRBJ2-3

CDR3: ASSLASYSNQPQH
V: TRBV7-6
D: .
J: TRBJ1-5

CDR3: ASSHLTGTDTGELF
V: TRBV4-3
D: TRBD1
J: TRBJ2-2

CDR3: ASSEQGATEAF
V: TRBV19
D: TRBD1
J: TRBJ1-1

CDR3: ASSLRGTGVYNEQF
V: TRBV7-6
D: TRBD1
J: TRBJ2-1

CDR3: ASRPRQASNTEAF
V: TRBV11-2
D: .
J: TRBJ1-1

CDR3: ASSRSRRGLGETQY
V: TRBV7-2
D: .
J: TRBJ2-5

CDR3: ASSPGTGSNYGYT
V: TRBV6-5
D: TRBD1
J: TRBJ1-2

CDR3: ASSPNVGRSNTEAF
V: TRBV7-2
D: .
J: TRBJ1-1

CDR3: ASNPTVFANYEQY
V: TRBV21-1
D: .
J: TRBJ2-7

CDR3: ASSALGTGVNYGYT
V: TRBV2
D: TRBD1
J: TRBJ1-2

CDR3: ASSPRARGGYEQY
V: TRBV7-8
D: .
J: TRBJ2-7

CDR3: ASSLSLGTGGRNEQF
V: TRBV27
D: TRBD1
J: TRBJ2-1

CDR3: ASKTFQAGGQTQY
V: TRBV27
D: TRBD2
J: TRBJ2-3